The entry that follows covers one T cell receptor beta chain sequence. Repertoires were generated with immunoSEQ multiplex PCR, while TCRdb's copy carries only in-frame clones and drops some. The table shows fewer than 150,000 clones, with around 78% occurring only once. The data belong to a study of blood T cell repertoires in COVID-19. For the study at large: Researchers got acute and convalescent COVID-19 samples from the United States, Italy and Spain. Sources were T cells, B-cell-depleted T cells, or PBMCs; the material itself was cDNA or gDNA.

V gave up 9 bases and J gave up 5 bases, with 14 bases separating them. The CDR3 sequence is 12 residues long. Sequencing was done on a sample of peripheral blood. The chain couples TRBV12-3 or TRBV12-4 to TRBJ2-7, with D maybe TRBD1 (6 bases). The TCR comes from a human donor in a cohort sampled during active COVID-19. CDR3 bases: TGTGCCAGTGCGGACAGTAGTCACGAGCAGTACTTC. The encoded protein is CASADSSHEQYF.